Following are 9 T cell receptor beta chains from one sample sequenced in a study of blood T cells in healthy people across ages. For the second PCR, which ran for 7 to 11 cycles, a sample-barcoded 5' primer and a J-beta primer mix were used. MiXCR, run by TCRdb on the 5' RACE reads, gives a single entry per CDR3 protein. The sample contains 750,000 to 850,000 distinct CDR3 sequences, 20% to 25% of which appear only once. The sample was also reused in another study, on T cells of mothers and their children.

The specimen sequenced was blood. The receptors stem from a boy younger than 18 in good health.

In this sample, this clonotype turned up a few times. V and J are TRBV7-6 and TRBJ2-5, with D maybe TRBD1 (5 bases). CDR3 length: 11 amino acids. V gave up 4 bases and J gave up 9 bases, with 9 bases separating them. CDR1 is SGHVS and CDR2 is FNYEAQ in the germline V gene. The CDR3 region is CASSSLGPQYF. CDR3 bases: TGTGCCAGCAGCTCGTTGGGGCCCCAGTACTTC.

This sequence joins TRBV7-2 and TRBJ2-5, with 13 bases lining up with TRBD2. The V gene's germline CDR1 is SGHTA and CDR2 FQGNSA. Unmatched junction bases numbered 8, after V lost 2 bases and J lost 5 bases. This CDR3 is built from 17 residues. CDR3 region: CASSLWTSGGLRETQYF. In nucleotides, the CDR3 is TGTGCCAGCAGCTTATGGACTAGCGGGGGACTCCGGGAGACCCAGTACTTC.

The genes are TRBV28 and TRBJ1-4; 12 positions match TRBD1. The length of the CDR3 is 17 residues. V shed 3 bases and J 2 bases; nucleotides not matched to a gene: 4. CDR1 MDHEN and CDR2 SYDVKM come from the germline V gene. This chain's CDR3 is CASSLPGQGATNEKLFF. CDR3 coding DNA: TGTGCCAGCAGTTTGCCGGGACAGGGGGCGACTAATGAAAAACTGTTTTTT.

The genes are TRBV5-4 and TRBJ2-5; possible D gene TRBD2, 5 bases. V was cut by 4 bases and J by 4 bases, with 14 bases left in between. Germline V gene data show CDR1 as SGHNT and CDR2 as YYREEE (reference sequence). The CDR3 runs 14 residues. The DNA for the CDR3 is TGTGCCAGCAGCCCGCAGCGGACGGGAGAGACCCAGTACTTC. Protein: CASSPQRTGETQYF.

The chain joins TRBV5-6 to TRBJ1-2; D may be TRBD1 (6 bases). Germline values: CDR1 SGHDT, CDR2 YYEEEE. Trimming pared 2 bases from V and 7 bases from J, leaving 24 bases between. The CDR3 spans 17 residues. CDR3 in DNA: TGTGCCAGCAGCTTTGGAGTTGCGGTGTCAGGGGAAAGTGGCTACACCTTC. It translates to CASSFGVAVSGESGYTF.

The V and J genes are TRBV4-2 and TRBJ2-7; D may be TRBD2 (7 bases). V lost 3 bases, J lost 1 base, and 13 bases lay in between. CDR3 length: 15 amino acids. Germline loops: CDR1 LGHNA, CDR2 YNFKEQ. CDR3 sequence: CASSQGAGASYEQYF. Here the CDR3 DNA reads TGTGCCAGCAGCCAGGGGGCGGGGGCTTCCTACGAGCAGTACTTC.

The rearrangement uses TRBV7-6 and TRBJ2-7; D is perhaps TRBD2 (6 bases). Trimming cost V 5 bases and J 4 bases, with 12 bases left between them. Germline V gene data show CDR1 as SGHVS and CDR2 as FNYEAQ. The CDR3 covers 13 residues. In nucleotides, the CDR3 is TGTGCCAGCAGCGAAGGGGAGGAGTACGAGCAGTACTTC. Residues: CASSEGEEYEQYF. The entire variable domain, with the rest obtained from reference TRBV7-6 and TRBJ2-7, is as follows: GAGVSQSPRYKVTKRGQDVALRCDPISGHVSLYWYRQALGQGPEFLTYFNYEAQQDKSGLPNDRFSAERPEGSISTLTIQRTEQRDSAMYRCASSEGEEYEQYFGPGTRLTVT.

This chain uses TRBV12-3 or TRBV12-4 with TRBJ2-1; 9 bases match TRBD2. The CDR3 has 16 amino acids. V trimming: 2 bases; J trimming: 2 bases; junction bases outside the gene matches: 4. The CDR3 DNA sequence: TGTGCCAGCAGTTTATTGGCGGGAGGGGCCTACAATGAGCAGTTCTTC. Its translation: CASSLLAGGAYNEQFF.

This clonotype has a handful of counts. V and J are TRBV20-1 and TRBJ2-6, with D tentatively TRBD1 or TRBD2 (7 bases each). V lost 1 base and J lost 3, with 25 bases in between. Germline V lookup: CDR1 DFQATT, CDR2 SNEGSKA (reference sequence). The CDR3 runs 20 residues. CDR3 residues: CSARAQLGWGGGSGANVLTF. The DNA for the CDR3 is TGCAGTGCTAGAGCTCAGTTAGGCTGGGGAGGGGGCAGTGGGGCCAACGTCCTGACTTTC.